This is a list of T cell receptor beta chains from one sample in a study of blood T cell repertoires in COVID-19. TCRdb keeps only in-frame clones here, not all; method: immunoSEQ multiplex PCR. The sample has about 43,000 clones; just over 85% are singletons. Material: peripheral blood. Every receptor here comes from a man in his fifties or sixties with active COVID-19. The CDR3 runs from the conserved cysteine through the conserved F or W. A D gene is named only where the DNA matches it firmly. Rows may omit the clone size; those that give it use once, few, many or a size class.

TRBD2	TRBV3-1/TRBV3-2	TRBJ2-7	once	CASSQDKGLARQYF
.	TRBV6-5	TRBJ2-7	.	CASSPLPSYEQYF
TRBD2	TRBV28	TRBJ2-3	.	CASSLRGEGADTQYF
TRBD2	TRBV7-8	TRBJ2-7	.	CASSLGTTYEQYF
.	TRBV7-8	TRBJ1-3	.	CASSLFTGSGNTIYF
TRBD1	TRBV6-2/TRBV6-3	TRBJ2-2	once	CASSYSQGTGGSGELFF
TRBD2	TRBV5-5	TRBJ2-1	.	CASSLSTSEIYNEQFF
TRBD2	TRBV12-5	TRBJ2-1	.	CASGFELSGVNEQFF
.	TRBV19	TRBJ2-3	.	CASSTGVLQLGASTDTQYF
TRBD2	TRBV11-2	TRBJ2-1	.	CASSPRLAGRSEQFF